Below are 3 T cell receptor beta chains sequenced from a single sample in a study of CD8 T cells in ankylosing spondylitis. TCRdb redid the calling of the 5' RACE reads with MiXCR, one entry per CDR3 protein. The table records hundreds of thousands of distinct CDR3 sequences, 8.6% of them present only once. The source material was blood, either unsorted or a sorted T cell fraction (not recorded which). These receptor sequences come from a male donor with ankylosing spondylitis or in good health (not recorded which).

This clonotype was seen repeatedly, ten times or more. V is TRBV9 and J is TRBJ1-2; D call uncertain. CDR1 is SGDLS, CDR2 YYNGEE, per germline. Trimming took off 0 bases at V and 4 bases at J, with 10 bases between the two ends. CDR3 length equals 14 residues. This chain's CDR3 is CASSVDDNIYGYTF. CDR3 in DNA: TGTGCCAGCAGCGTAGATGACAACATCTATGGCTACACCTTC.

J is TRBJ1-6 and V is TRBV6-2 or TRBV6-3; D unclear. Per the germline V gene, CDR1 is MNHEY and CDR2 is SVGEGT. Trimming stripped 2 bases from V and 10 bases from J, with 12 bases between. The CDR3 extends over 14 amino acids. The CDR3 here is CASSYARTGSPLHF. The CDR3 DNA reads TGTGCCAGCAGTTACGCCAGGACGGGGTCACCCCTCCACTTT.

The chain carries TRBV20-1 and TRBJ2-1; TRBD2 agrees at 8 bases. This CDR3 region has 15 residues. The J segment lost 6 bases and the V segment lost 6 bases, leaving 13 bases of the junction unmatched. CDR1 DFQATT and CDR2 SNEGSKA come from the germline V gene (reference sequence). The CDR3 DNA reads as TGCAGTGCGCACGGGGGGGAGGGCCCCTGCAATGAGCAGTTCTTC. Its translation is CSAHGGEGPCNEQFF.